This T cell receptor beta chain comes out of a study of beta chain features in type 1 diabetes. Study findings and constraints: Type 1 diabetes patients had TCRB CDR3s that were shorter (moderately but significantly so) in all four CD4+ subsets. When VDJ junctions were examined, type 1 diabetes patients showed fewer insertions and more deletions.

What was sequenced were expressed TCRB transcripts, since all of the isolated RNA had been reverse transcribed. Read counts averaged approximately 3.6 million for samples of naive, central memory and regulatory T cells. Data came from immunoSEQ multiplex PCR; TCRdb stores just in-frame clones and leaves some out. The repertoire holds 970,000 or so clones, with about a sixth as singletons. This clone was detected only a few times. No antigen is known for it. V was clipped by 5 bases and J by 2 bases, with 12 bases between them. Germline V lookup: CDR1 SEHNR, CDR2 FQNEAQ (reference sequence). CDR3 length: 14 amino acids.

Sequenced input: naive CD4+ T cells from blood. This clonotype was obtained from a woman aged 18-29 years in good health. The rearrangement uses TRBV7-9 and TRBJ2-5, with D unresolved. The CDR3 protein is CASSIRPQQETQYF. CDR3 DNA sequence: TGTGCCAGCAGCATTAGACCTCAACAAGAGACCCAGTACTTC.